This T cell receptor beta chain was retrieved from a study of blood T cell repertoires in COVID-19. Overall study context: The cDNA or gDNA used as material had been derived from T cells, B-cell-depleted T cells, or PBMCs.

TCRdb keeps only in-frame clones here, not all; method: immunoSEQ multiplex PCR. The sample records 150,000 to 200,000 clones, roughly 93% being singletons. Germline values: CDR1 SGHNT, CDR2 YENEEA. V shed 1 base and J shed 6 bases, with 4 bases lying between them. CDR3 length: 11 amino acids. This receptor was taken from a man aged 18 to 29 with acute or convalescent COVID-19. The source material was peripheral blood. This chain joins TRBV11-3 and TRBJ2-7; D gene unclear. As DNA, the CDR3 is TGTGCCAGCAGCTTAGTTCGCGAGCAGTACTTC. It codes for CASSLVREQYF. Complete variable domain (other parts from reference TRBV11-3 and TRBJ2-7): EAGVVQSPRYKIIEKKQPVAFWCNPISGHNTLYWYLQNLGQGPELLIRYENEEAVDDSQLPKDRFSAERLKGVDSTLKIQPAELGDSAVYLCASSLVREQYFGPGTRLTVT.